These 31 T cell receptor beta chains came from one sample sequenced in a study of OX40 agonist ivuxolimab in advanced cancers. Repertoires were generated with immunoSEQ multiplex PCR, while TCRdb's copy carries only in-frame clones and drops some. The sample shows 71,000 or so clones, 86% of them seen only once. The source material was CD4+ or CD8+ T cells sorted from blood, sampled in a trial of the OX40 agonist ivuxolimab. The source of these receptors is an adult with an advanced solid tumor such as melanoma, head and neck, liver or kidney cancer.

This chain uses TRBV7-2 with TRBJ1-4; 9 bases are shared with TRBD1. V lost 5 bases, J lost 8 bases, and 6 bases stayed unmatched. This CDR3 spans 14 amino acids. From germline, CDR1 is SGHTA and CDR2 FQGNSA. The CDR3 bases are TGTGCCAGCAGCCCGGGACAGGGAGGGGAAAAACTGTTTTTT. Translation gives CASSPGQGGEKLFF. The variable domain in full, completed from reference TRBV7-2 and TRBJ1-4, reads GAGVSQSPSNKVTEKGKDVELRCDPISGHTALYWYRQSLGQGLEFLIYFQGNSAPDKSGLPSDRFSAERTGGSVSTLTIQRTQQEDSAVYLCASSPGQGGEKLFFGSGTQLSVL.

The chain couples TRBV27 to TRBJ2-5, with 10 positions matching TRBD1. V was pared by 10 bases and J by 5 bases, with 7 bases of the junction left unmatched. CDR1 MNHEY and CDR2 SMNVEV come from the germline V gene (reference sequence). This CDR3 comprises 13 residues. CDR3: CATGQGLVETQYF. The CDR3 coding sequence is TGTGCCACGGGACAGGGGCTTGTGGAGACCCAGTACTTC.

The chain links TRBV11-2 to TRBJ1-1; D gene unclear. The CDR3 is 15 amino acids. The V gene's germline CDR1 is SGHAT and CDR2 FQNNGV. V lost 4 bases and J lost 3, with 15 bases in between. The CDR3: CASSSPTGYYTEAFF. As DNA, the CDR3 is TGTGCCAGCAGCTCCCCGACGGGGTATTACACTGAAGCTTTCTTT.

The chain employs TRBV20-1 and TRBJ1-2; D not certain. V was shortened by 5 bases and J by 4 bases, with 8 bases between the two germline ends. This CDR3 has 11 amino acids. CDR1 DFQATT and CDR2 SNEGSKA come from the germline V gene (reference sequence). CDR3 nucleotides: TGCAGTGCTGATACAGTCTATGGCTACACCTTC. Residues: CSADTVYGYTF.

The chain joins TRBV30 to TRBJ2-7, with D unclear. In germline, CDR1 is GTSNPN, CDR2 SVGIG (reference sequence). Trimming removed 5 bases at V and 2 bases at J, with 16 bases between. This CDR3 is built from 14 residues. This CDR3 reads CAWADGRYPYEQYF. In DNA form, the CDR3 reads TGTGCCTGGGCCGACGGACGTTACCCCTACGAGCAGTACTTC.

The chain combines TRBV7-9 with TRBJ2-3; a possible D gene is TRBD1 (7 bases). Germline V CDR1 and CDR2: SEHNR, FQNEAQ (reference sequence). Trimming stripped 5 bases from V and 0 bases from J, with 15 bases between. The CDR3 totals 16 residues. The CDR3 sequence: CASSPPTGRSTDTQYF. DNA of the CDR3: TGTGCCAGCAGCCCCCCGACAGGGAGGAGCACAGATACGCAGTATTTT.

A few counts support this clone. The chain couples TRBV7-2 to TRBJ2-5; TRBD2 is a possible D gene (7 bases). Germline CDR1 and CDR2: SGHTA and FQGNSA. This CDR3 is built from 13 residues. V lost 5 bases to trimming and J lost 12 bases, with 19 bases between them. CDR3 amino acids: CASSAGEGHREYF. The CDR3 DNA is TGTGCCAGCAGCGCGGGGGAGGGACATCGAGAGTACTTC.

The chain links TRBV7-2 to TRBJ2-3, with TRBD2 matching 8 bases. Germline CDR1 SGHTA, CDR2 FQGNSA. V lost 5 bases and J lost 0; bases outside the gene matches: 7. The CDR3 loop spans 16 amino acids. The DNA of the CDR3 is TGTGCCAGCAGCCCTCTCGGCGGGGGGAGCACAGATACGCAGTATTTT. Protein sequence: CASSPLGGGSTDTQYF.

This chain uses TRBV9 with TRBJ1-6; D unresolved. Trimming shortened V by 0 bases and J by 8 bases, and 21 bases separated the two germline ends. CDR1 is SGDLS and CDR2 is YYNGEE in the germline V gene. The CDR3 consists of 18 residues. CDR3 sequence (DNA): TGTGCCAGCAGCGTAGGCCCCCTTTTCAGATACGGGGATTCACCCCTCCACTTT. Amino acid sequence: CASSVGPLFRYGDSPLHF.

This sequence joins TRBV30 and TRBJ1-1; D ambiguous. CDR1 GTSNPN and CDR2 SVGIG come from the germline V gene (reference sequence). V lost 0 bases, J lost 1 base, and 15 bases lay in between. CDR3 size: 16 residues. This chain's CDR3 is CAWSVPIGPSNTEAFF. As DNA, the CDR3 is TGTGCCTGGAGTGTACCCATTGGACCCTCGAACACTGAAGCTTTCTTT.

The gene calls are TRBV7-2 and TRBJ2-1, with D perhaps TRBD1 (6 bases). Germline lookup yields CDR1 SGHTA and CDR2 FQGNSA. The length of the CDR3 is 15 residues. Trimming took off 4 bases at V and 5 bases at J, with 15 bases between the two ends. CDR3 protein: CASSSRPRGNNEQFF. The DNA for the CDR3 is TGTGCCAGCAGCTCGAGGCCCAGGGGCAACAATGAGCAGTTCTTC.

The V call is TRBV9, the J call TRBJ2-7; TRBD1 aligns across 11 bases. Losses at the gene ends were 0 bases for V and 1 base for J; bases not matched to a gene: 3. The germline gives CDR1 SGDLS, CDR2 YYNGEE. The CDR3 loop spans 16 amino acids. The CDR3 here is CASSVGDRGYSYEQYF. CDR3 nucleotide sequence: TGTGCCAGCAGCGTAGGGGACAGGGGGTATTCCTACGAGCAGTACTTC.

This clone was counted a single time. CDR3 coding DNA: TGCGCCAGCAGCCCCCGCGACAGAATCTATGGCTACACCTTC. Its translation is CASSPRDRIYGYTF. V usage is TRBV5-1 and J usage is TRBJ1-2, with D perhaps matching TRBD1 (5 bases). Germline CDR1 SGHRS, CDR2 YFSETQ. There are 14 residues in the CDR3. V was trimmed by 4 bases and J by 4 bases, leaving 14 bases between them.

CDR3 region: CAISPDRPVSGNTIYF. In DNA, the CDR3 is TGTGCCATCAGTCCAGACAGACCCGTCTCTGGAAACACCATATATTTT. The chain carries TRBV10-3 and TRBJ1-3; a weak D match, TRBD1 (5 bases). V was clipped by 5 bases and J by 0 bases, with 14 bases between them. The CDR3 has 16 residues. Germline V lookup: CDR1 ENHRY, CDR2 SYGVKD.

V usage is TRBV6-9 and J usage is TRBJ1-1; unclear D gene. Looked up from germline, CDR1 is MNHGY and CDR2 is SVAAGI. V lost 5 bases to trimming and J lost 5 bases, with 9 bases between them. The CDR3 is 12 amino acids. The CDR3 protein is CASSNAGTEAFF. Here the CDR3 DNA reads TGTGCCAGCAGTAATGCGGGGACTGAAGCTTTCTTT.

V is TRBV2 and J is TRBJ2-2; D not resolved. From germline, CDR1 is SNHLY and CDR2 FYNNEI. V lost 5 bases and J lost 0, with 7 bases in between. The CDR3 runs to 14 residues. The CDR3 sequence: CASSPDPNTGELFF. Here the CDR3 DNA reads TGTGCCAGCAGTCCCGACCCGAACACCGGGGAGCTGTTTTTT.

This clone came up once. The rearrangement links TRBV5-4 to TRBJ2-3, with D possibly TRBD2 on 5 matching bases. Trimming cost V 4 bases and J 4 bases, with 13 bases left between them. Looked up from germline, CDR1 is SGHNT and CDR2 is YYREEE (reference sequence). This CDR3 has 14 residues. CDR3 coding DNA: TGTGCCAGCAGCCTTCGGGAAATACCAGATACGCAGTATTTT. Amino acid sequence: CASSLREIPDTQYF. Full variable domain (outside the CDR3, taken from reference TRBV5-4 and TRBJ2-3): ETGVTQSPTHLIKTRGQQVTLRCSSQSGHNTVSWYQQALGQGPQFIFQYYREEENGRGNFPPRFSGLQFPNYSSELNVNALELDDSALYLCASSLREIPDTQYFGPGTRLTVL.

The gene calls are TRBV29-1 and TRBJ2-3; TRBD1 matches at 8 bases. Unmatched junction bases numbered 5, after V lost 3 bases and J lost 3 bases. This CDR3 has 14 residues. Germline V CDR1 and CDR2: SQVTM, ANQGSEA. The CDR3 sequence is CSVDDRGFTDTQYF. DNA for the CDR3: TGCAGCGTTGACGACAGGGGATTTACAGATACGCAGTATTTT.

CDR3: CASSDPGLVNEQFF. DNA of the CDR3: TGTGCCAGCAGTGACCCCGGACTAGTGAATGAGCAGTTCTTC. The J gene is TRBJ2-1, the V gene TRBV25-1; 7 bases agree with TRBD2. Trimming removed 3 bases from V and 7 bases from J; junction bases left unmatched: 6. The CDR3 is 14 amino acids. From germline, CDR1 is MGHDK and CDR2 SYGVNS.

The chain uses TRBV9 and TRBJ1-1; no clear D gene. CDR1 is SGDLS and CDR2 is YYNGEE in the germline V gene. The CDR3 runs 14 residues. Between the trimmed V and J ends, which lost 0 bases and 6 bases, there was a span of 12 bases. CDR3 DNA: TGTGCCAGCAGCGTAGACCCTCTGGCCGCTGAAGCTTTCTTT. It encodes CASSVDPLAAEAFF.

The chain employs TRBV29-1 and TRBJ2-3; 9 bases match TRBD2. The germline gives CDR1 SQVTM, CDR2 ANQGSEA. The CDR3 is 15 residues long. V was clipped by 2 bases and J by 5 bases; unmatched bases: 8. CDR3 loop: CSVERGGRAVDTQYF. In DNA, the CDR3 is TGCAGCGTTGAAAGAGGCGGGAGGGCCGTAGATACGCAGTATTTT.

A note on this clone: Sequence at one end of the junction differs from germline and may be a read error. V and J are TRBV14 and TRBJ1-1, with D unclear. This CDR3 has 12 residues. Germline V gene sequence: CDR1 SGHDN, CDR2 FVKESK. CDR3 loop: CASSQTGAELVF. DNA for the CDR3: TGTGCCAGCAGCCAAACGGGAGCCGAATTAGTCTTT.

This chain links TRBV14 with TRBJ1-1, with D tentatively TRBD1 (5 bases). V lost 3 bases, J lost 1 base, and 9 bases lay in between. Germline CDR1 and CDR2: SGHDN and FVKESK. CDR3 length: 14 residues. The CDR3 region is CASSHSGTNTEAFF. CDR3 coding DNA: TGTGCCAGCAGCCACTCCGGGACGAACACTGAAGCTTTCTTT.

The chain combines TRBV5-6 with TRBJ1-2; 8 nucleotides agree with TRBD1. Germline CDR1 is SGHDT and CDR2 is YYEEEE. The CDR3 extends over 13 amino acids. The V gene end was trimmed by 5 bases and the J gene end by 4 bases; junction bases not matched to a gene: 4. The CDR3 nucleotides are TGTGCCAGCAGGTCGGGACAGGTCTATGGCTACACCTTC. Protein product: CASRSGQVYGYTF.

The V and J genes are TRBV7-9 and TRBJ1-4; D is uncertain. Germline loops: CDR1 SEHNR, CDR2 FQNEAQ (reference sequence). This CDR3 comprises 14 residues. Trimming took off 4 bases at V and 4 bases at J, with 10 bases between the two ends. Here the CDR3 DNA reads TGTGCCAGCAGCTCCCGGACTGATAATGAAAAACTGTTTTTT. Residues: CASSSRTDNEKLFF.

The chain combines TRBV19 with TRBJ2-1; 8 bases map to TRBD1. This CDR3 spans 12 amino acids. Looked up from germline, CDR1 is LNHDA and CDR2 is SQIVND (reference sequence). V was clipped by 11 bases and J by 9 bases; unmatched bases: 9. The CDR3 DNA reads TGTGCCGGCCAATCCGGGACAGGTGAGCAGTTCTTC. It encodes CAGQSGTGEQFF.

The chain has TRBV5-1 and TRBJ2-2; D possibly corresponds to TRBD1 (6 bases). CDR1 and CDR2 (germline): SGHRS, YFSETQ. Trimming pared 0 bases from V and 7 bases from J, leaving 13 bases between. This CDR3 spans 15 amino acids. The CDR3, as DNA: TGCGCCAGCAGCTTGGAAGGGACAAACCTCGGGGAGCTGTTTTTT. Its translation is CASSLEGTNLGELFF.

The rearrangement links TRBV25-1 to TRBJ1-6, with 7 bases matching TRBD1. The CDR3 consists of 13 residues. V was clipped by 3 bases and J by 8 bases; unmatched bases: 1. Germline V gene sequence: CDR1 MGHDK, CDR2 SYGVNS. CDR3: CASSDRGYSPLHF. CDR3 sequence (DNA): TGTGCCAGCAGTGACAGGGGGTATTCACCCCTCCACTTT.

The V and J genes are TRBV5-1 and TRBJ1-4; D gene ambiguous. The CDR3 runs to 15 residues. V lost 3 bases, J lost 2 bases, and 11 bases lay in between. Germline V gene data show CDR1 as SGHRS and CDR2 as YFSETQ. CDR3 nucleotides: TGCGCCAGCAGCTGGTCAGGAGTCACTAATGAAAAACTGTTTTTT. Its protein product is CASSWSGVTNEKLFF.

The chain links TRBV6-4 to TRBJ1-1; 7 bases map to TRBD1. The V gene's germline CDR1 is MRHNA and CDR2 SNTAGT. Trimming cost V 11 bases and J 2 bases; bases outside gene matches: 11. The CDR3 spans 14 residues. CDR3 residues: CASRRDSGNTEAFF. The CDR3 bases are TGTGCCTCCCGAAGGGACAGTGGAAACACTGAAGCTTTCTTT.

This sequence joins TRBV6-5 and TRBJ1-1, with D perhaps TRBD1 (6 bases). This CDR3 is 13 amino acids long. V lost 10 bases and J 4 bases, leaving 16 bases between the germline ends. The germline CDR1 and CDR2 sequences are MNHEY and SVGAGI. The CDR3 nucleotides read TGTGCCACCCTTACAGGGAGGGTCACTGAAGCTTTCTTT. This sequence encodes CATLTGRVTEAFF.